This TCR beta chain stems from a study of radiotherapy plus CTLA-4 blockade in lung cancer. Study-level background: Objective responses emerged in about 20% of patients, and roughly 28% attained disease control.

Here immunoSEQ multiplex PCR was the method, and the copy in TCRdb shows in-frame clones only, minus some. The data show tens of thousands of clones, around 80% seen once. With ipilimumab providing CTLA-4 blockade, focal radiation was administered to patients who had chemo-refractory metastatic non-small-cell lung cancer. The receptor was derived from a human donor with non-small cell lung cancer who had a partial response to radiotherapy plus ipilimumab. The sequencing here drew on peripheral blood, taken from a patient treated with radiotherapy plus ipilimumab.

CDR3 in DNA: TGTGCCAGCAGCGTAGCCGTAGACGGGGAGCTGTTTTTT. This gives the protein CASSVAVDGELFF. This rearrangement joins TRBV9 to TRBJ2-2; no clear D gene. Germline V gene data show CDR1 as SGDLS and CDR2 as YYNGEE. The CDR3 spans 13 residues. The V end was cut by 0 bases, the J end by 7 bases, with 7 bases between.